The rows below give T cell receptor beta chains drawn from one sample of a study of blood T cell repertoires in COVID-19. Some clones are missing from TCRdb's copy, which holds only in-frame ones; the method was immunoSEQ multiplex PCR. The profile shows fewer than 250,000 clones, approximately 85% of them singletons. Sequenced material: peripheral blood. Source of these receptors: a woman in her 70s with acute or convalescent COVID-19. The CDR3 runs from the conserved cysteine through the conserved F or W. D genes are given only for firm matches. Expanded clones get a size class; other rows say once, few or many, or leave the size out.

v_gene: TRBV29-1
j_gene: TRBJ1-2
d_gene: TRBD1
abundance: NA
CDR3nt: TGCAGCGTTGAGACCCGGGACAGAGCTAACTATGGCTACACCTTC
CDR3aa: CSVETRDRANYGYTF

v_gene: TRBV5-1
j_gene: TRBJ1-2
d_gene: TRBD1
abundance: few
CDR3nt: TGCGCCAGCAGCTTGACAGGGGAGGATTATGGCTACACCTTC
CDR3aa: CASSLTGEDYGYTF

v_gene: TRBV3-1/TRBV3-2
j_gene: TRBJ1-2
d_gene: NA
abundance: NA
CDR3nt: TGTGCCAGCGGACAACAAGGTGGCTACACCTTC
CDR3aa: CASGQQGGYTF

v_gene: TRBV7-9
j_gene: TRBJ2-7
d_gene: TRBD1
abundance: NA
CDR3nt: TGTGCCAGCAGCTTCTCCGGGACAGGGTCCTACGAGCAGTACTTC
CDR3aa: CASSFSGTGSYEQYF

v_gene: TRBV7-2
j_gene: TRBJ1-2
d_gene: TRBD1
abundance: NA
CDR3nt: TGTGCCAGCACCTTAGCCAGGGGGCATGGCTACACCTTC
CDR3aa: CASTLARGHGYTF

v_gene: TRBV9
j_gene: TRBJ2-5
d_gene: NA
abundance: NA
CDR3nt: TGTGCCAGCAGCGTAGAAACAGGAGCAGGGACCCAGTACTTC
CDR3aa: CASSVETGAGTQYF

v_gene: TRBV6-6
j_gene: TRBJ2-2
d_gene: NA
abundance: NA
CDR3nt: TGTGCCAGCAGTTATACGAGGGGGACCGGGGAGCTGTTTTTT
CDR3aa: CASSYTRGTGELFF

v_gene: TRBV18
j_gene: TRBJ1-1
d_gene: TRBD1
abundance: NA
CDR3nt: TGTGCCAGCTCACCGGACAGGGCTGGGAATCGTGAAGCTTTCTTT
CDR3aa: CASSPDRAGNREAFF

v_gene: TRBV20-1
j_gene: TRBJ2-5
d_gene: NA
abundance: NA
CDR3nt: TGCAGTGCTAGTCGGAATAGCGGTGGACAAGAGACCCAGTACTTC
CDR3aa: CSASRNSGGQETQYF

v_gene: TRBV2
j_gene: TRBJ1-2
d_gene: NA
abundance: once
CDR3nt: TGTGCCAGCAGTCAGGGGCTCTATGGCTACACCTTC
CDR3aa: CASSQGLYGYTF

v_gene: TRBV5-1
j_gene: TRBJ1-2
d_gene: TRBD1
abundance: NA
CDR3nt: TGCGCCAGCAGCTCCGGGACAGGGTCCCACTATGGCTACACCTTC
CDR3aa: CASSSGTGSHYGYTF

v_gene: TRBV7-2
j_gene: TRBJ2-5
d_gene: TRBD2
abundance: NA
CDR3nt: TGTGCCAGCAAAGGGAGGGCGCCGGAGACCCAGTACTTC
CDR3aa: CASKGRAPETQYF

v_gene: TRBV2
j_gene: TRBJ2-1
d_gene: TRBD1
abundance: NA
CDR3nt: TGTGCCAGCAGTGTCGTGGGGACAGGGGTATTTGAGCAGTTCTTC
CDR3aa: CASSVVGTGVFEQFF

v_gene: TRBV3-1/TRBV3-2
j_gene: TRBJ1-4
d_gene: NA
abundance: NA
CDR3nt: TGTGCCAGCAGTCAACAGGAAGGTGGTGAAAAACTGTTTTTT
CDR3aa: CASSQQEGGEKLFF

v_gene: TRBV7-6
j_gene: TRBJ1-1
d_gene: NA
abundance: NA
CDR3nt: TGTGCCAGCAGCTTAAGTTACGGACAGAAGAACACTGAAGCTTTCTTT
CDR3aa: CASSLSYGQKNTEAFF

v_gene: TRBV6-5
j_gene: TRBJ1-2
d_gene: NA
abundance: NA
CDR3nt: TGTGCCAGCAGTAAGACGCAGGGGAATGGCTACACCTTC
CDR3aa: CASSKTQGNGYTF

v_gene: TRBV5-1
j_gene: TRBJ2-7
d_gene: NA
abundance: NA
CDR3nt: TGCGCCAGCAGCACGGGACTTTCCTACGAGCAGTACTTC
CDR3aa: CASSTGLSYEQYF

v_gene: TRBV5-1
j_gene: TRBJ2-2
d_gene: NA
abundance: NA
CDR3nt: TGCGCCAGCAGCTTGGGCCCCGCTAGCGCGGACACCGGGGAGCTGTTTTTT
CDR3aa: CASSLGPASADTGELFF

v_gene: TRBV4-1
j_gene: TRBJ2-5
d_gene: TRBD2
abundance: few
CDR3nt: TGCGCCAGCAGCCAAGATCCGGGACTAGCGAAAGAGACCCAGTACTTC
CDR3aa: CASSQDPGLAKETQYF

v_gene: TRBV19
j_gene: TRBJ2-7
d_gene: TRBD2
abundance: once
CDR3nt: TGTGCCAGTAGCAGACTAGCGGGGGCCCTCTACGAGCAGTACTTC
CDR3aa: CASSRLAGALYEQYF

v_gene: TRBV2
j_gene: TRBJ2-5
d_gene: NA
abundance: NA
CDR3nt: TGTGCCAGCAGTCTTAGACAGAAAGAGACCCAGTACTTC
CDR3aa: CASSLRQKETQYF

v_gene: TRBV7-8
j_gene: TRBJ2-2
d_gene: NA
abundance: few
CDR3nt: TGTGCCAGCAGCCAAACAGTGAACACCGGGGAGCTGTTTTTT
CDR3aa: CASSQTVNTGELFF

v_gene: TRBV11-3
j_gene: TRBJ2-3
d_gene: TRBD1
abundance: NA
CDR3nt: TGTGCCAGCAGCCGGGACAGTGGAGATACGCAGTATTTT
CDR3aa: CASSRDSGDTQYF

v_gene: TRBV2
j_gene: TRBJ2-2
d_gene: NA
abundance: few
CDR3nt: TGTGCCAGCAGTGAAACCGCTTTTCAGGGGAACACCGGGGAGCTGTTTTTT
CDR3aa: CASSETAFQGNTGELFF

v_gene: TRBV7-2
j_gene: TRBJ1-2
d_gene: TRBD1
abundance: few
CDR3nt: TGTGCCAGCAGCCTCAGGGGGGTCCTCTATGGCTACACCTTC
CDR3aa: CASSLRGVLYGYTF

v_gene: TRBV18
j_gene: TRBJ1-1
d_gene: NA
abundance: NA
CDR3nt: TGTGCCAGCTCCACCGGGGTCACTGAAGCTTTCTTT
CDR3aa: CASSTGVTEAFF

v_gene: TRBV2
j_gene: TRBJ1-2
d_gene: NA
abundance: NA
CDR3nt: TGTGCCAGCAGTCCTACAGGAGCAGGTGGCTACACCTTC
CDR3aa: CASSPTGAGGYTF

v_gene: TRBV10-3
j_gene: TRBJ1-1
d_gene: TRBD1
abundance: NA
CDR3nt: TGTGCCATCAGTGGACAGGGTCTCACTGAAGCTTTCTTT
CDR3aa: CAISGQGLTEAFF

v_gene: TRBV4-3
j_gene: TRBJ2-7
d_gene: NA
abundance: NA
CDR3nt: TGCGCCAGCAGCCAAGATCGGGACTACGAGCAGTACTTC
CDR3aa: CASSQDRDYEQYF

v_gene: TRBV4-2
j_gene: TRBJ2-1
d_gene: TRBD2
abundance: once
CDR3nt: TGTGCCAGCAGCCAAGGGCGACTAGCGGAATACAATGAGCAGTTCTTC
CDR3aa: CASSQGRLAEYNEQFF

v_gene: TRBV7-9
j_gene: TRBJ1-5
d_gene: NA
abundance: NA
CDR3nt: TGTGCCAGCAGCGAGCAGGAAAATCAGCCCCAGCATTTT
CDR3aa: CASSEQENQPQHF

v_gene: TRBV3-1/TRBV3-2
j_gene: TRBJ1-2
d_gene: NA
abundance: NA
CDR3nt: TGTGCCAGCAGCCAAGATCCAGGGATCGGTGGCTACACCTTC
CDR3aa: CASSQDPGIGGYTF

v_gene: TRBV24-1
j_gene: TRBJ1-5
d_gene: NA
abundance: few
CDR3nt: TGTGCCACCAGTGATACAGGGAGTCGAGATCAGCATTTT
CDR3aa: CATSDTGSRDQHF

v_gene: TRBV5-4
j_gene: TRBJ1-1
d_gene: NA
abundance: NA
CDR3nt: TGTGCCAGCAGACTCGCGGTGGGAGTGAATGAAGCTTTCTTT
CDR3aa: CASRLAVGVNEAFF

v_gene: TRBV5-1
j_gene: TRBJ1-6
d_gene: NA
abundance: NA
CDR3nt: TGCGCCAGCAGCTTGGGGTGGGACACGATTTCACCCCTCCACTTT
CDR3aa: CASSLGWDTISPLHF

v_gene: TRBV9
j_gene: TRBJ1-1
d_gene: NA
abundance: once
CDR3nt: TGTGCCAGCAGCCCCACGACAGGAGTGAACACTGAAGCTTTCTTT
CDR3aa: CASSPTTGVNTEAFF

v_gene: TRBV5-1
j_gene: TRBJ2-1
d_gene: TRBD2
abundance: NA
CDR3nt: TGCGCCAGCAGTTCCAACAGCGGGGGCTCCTACAATGAGCAGTTCTTC
CDR3aa: CASSSNSGGSYNEQFF

v_gene: TRBV3-1/TRBV3-2
j_gene: TRBJ1-4
d_gene: NA
abundance: NA
CDR3nt: TGTGCCAGCAGCCAAGGGAGGGAAAAACTGTTTTTT
CDR3aa: CASSQGREKLFF

v_gene: TRBV7-2
j_gene: TRBJ2-1
d_gene: TRBD2
abundance: once
CDR3nt: TGTGCCAGCAGCTTAAGCGGGGGGGCGCTGAATGAGCAGTTCTTC
CDR3aa: CASSLSGGALNEQFF

v_gene: TRBV3-1/TRBV3-2
j_gene: TRBJ1-1
d_gene: NA
abundance: once
CDR3nt: TGTGCCAGCAGCCAAACGACAGGGAACACTGAAGCTTTCTTT
CDR3aa: CASSQTTGNTEAFF

v_gene: TRBV3-1/TRBV3-2
j_gene: TRBJ2-1
d_gene: NA
abundance: few
CDR3nt: TGTGCCAGCAGCCAAGCCGGCGGGTACAATGAGCAGTTCTTC
CDR3aa: CASSQAGGYNEQFF

v_gene: TRBV7-2
j_gene: TRBJ1-1
d_gene: TRBD1
abundance: once
CDR3nt: TGTGCCAGCAGCTTAGTGGGCTCTCGGACAGGGGGAGGGACTGAAGCTTTCTTT
CDR3aa: CASSLVGSRTGGGTEAFF

v_gene: TRBV5-6
j_gene: TRBJ2-7
d_gene: NA
abundance: few
CDR3nt: TGTGCCAGCAGCCTGACAGGTAGCTCCTACGAGCAGTACTTC
CDR3aa: CASSLTGSSYEQYF

v_gene: TRBV19
j_gene: TRBJ2-3
d_gene: TRBD1
abundance: NA
CDR3nt: TGTGCCAGTAGTAGAGGGGGACAGGCCCCCACAGATACGCAGTATTTT
CDR3aa: CASSRGGQAPTDTQYF

v_gene: TRBV9
j_gene: TRBJ1-5
d_gene: NA
abundance: NA
CDR3nt: TGTGCCAGCGGCAGCAGGGATCAGCCCCAGCATTTT
CDR3aa: CASGSRDQPQHF

v_gene: TRBV19
j_gene: TRBJ1-2
d_gene: NA
abundance: NA
CDR3nt: TGTGCCAGTATCCTCACACAGGGACCCCCCTATGGCTACACCTTC
CDR3aa: CASILTQGPPYGYTF

v_gene: TRBV14
j_gene: TRBJ1-2
d_gene: NA
abundance: NA
CDR3nt: TGTGCCAGCAGCCAAGACAGGGGATATGGCTACACCTTC
CDR3aa: CASSQDRGYGYTF

v_gene: TRBV7-9
j_gene: TRBJ1-2
d_gene: TRBD1
abundance: NA
CDR3nt: TGTGCCAGCAGCTTAGCGACAGGGACATCGTTATCGGACTATGGCTACACCTTC
CDR3aa: CASSLATGTSLSDYGYTF

v_gene: TRBV5-5
j_gene: TRBJ1-5
d_gene: NA
abundance: NA
CDR3nt: TGTGCCAGCAGCCTTGGACAGACGTATCAGCCCCAGCATTTT
CDR3aa: CASSLGQTYQPQHF

v_gene: TRBV11-2
j_gene: TRBJ2-2
d_gene: TRBD2
abundance: NA
CDR3nt: TGTGCCAGCAGCTTCCTAGCGGGGGGAGGAACCGGGGAGCTGTTTTTT
CDR3aa: CASSFLAGGGTGELFF

v_gene: TRBV19
j_gene: TRBJ1-5
d_gene: TRBD1
abundance: NA
CDR3nt: TGTGCCAGTAGCCCTACCGGGACAGGGTACAATCAGCCCCAGCATTTT
CDR3aa: CASSPTGTGYNQPQHF

v_gene: TRBV3-1/TRBV3-2
j_gene: TRBJ1-1
d_gene: NA
abundance: NA
CDR3nt: TGTGCCAGCAGCCCAGGCAGCAACATGAACACTGAAGCTTTCTTT
CDR3aa: CASSPGSNMNTEAFF

v_gene: TRBV5-1
j_gene: TRBJ2-3
d_gene: TRBD2
abundance: NA
CDR3nt: TGCGCCAGCAGCTTGGTGCCTAGCGGTACAGATACGCAGTATTTT
CDR3aa: CASSLVPSGTDTQYF

v_gene: TRBV9
j_gene: TRBJ1-5
d_gene: TRBD1
abundance: NA
CDR3nt: TGTGCCAGCAGCAGTGGGACAGGAGATAGCAATCAGCCCCAGCATTTT
CDR3aa: CASSSGTGDSNQPQHF

v_gene: TRBV28
j_gene: TRBJ1-2
d_gene: NA
abundance: once
CDR3nt: TGTGCCAGCAGAATCCAGGGGATGGGCTATGGCTACACCTTC
CDR3aa: CASRIQGMGYGYTF